This record concerns one T cell receptor (beta chain) sequence. This clone is a singleton in its sample. The clone's antigen remains unknown. Base qualities are missing; no much larger clone stands one base away. The CDR3 regions of human TCRbeta chains were subjected to immunosequencing. For the original study's pipeline: Repertoire TCRs were checked for matches against a reference library of SARS-CoV-2-specific TCRs that had been generated using the MIRA antigen-specificity platform. Breadth was defined as the fraction of unique TCRs that were SARS-CoV-2-associated, and depth was defined as the fraction of total T cells that were SARS-CoV-2-associated. Using the MIRA data, each spike-specific TCR was mapped to the spike region that the TCR reacts to and placed in a CD4 or CD8 class. Log10-transformed breadth and depth values were compared by one-way ANOVA with Sidak's multiple comparisons tests. The clones in this table, taken by TCRdb from immuneACCESS, are in-frame only. Not every clone is retained; where verified, under half of the shortfall comes from an unresolved V gene, and the cause of the rest is unknown. V and J calls and clone size are copied from that table; D and trimming were computed from the DNA. Here the sample has 110,000 to 150,000 clones; 70% to 90% occur a single time. Just over 5.5% of the sample goes to the ten largest clones.

The sample belongs to a study of T cell responses to AZD1222 COVID-19 vaccine (dated by TCRdb to about 2021). Broadly, across the study: AZD1222 recipients whose second dose came at about 4 weeks and those whose second dose came at about 12 weeks were combined into one group, since spike-specific TCR depth and breadth did not differ between the two schedules. A total of over 230 trial participants underwent TCR sequencing, of whom roughly 210 had received two doses of AZD1222 and 26 had received two doses of the MenACWY control vaccine. Trial participants were enrolled into age subgroups of 18-55, 56-69 and 70-plus years, which contained around 150, 29 and 61 TCR-sequenced participants, respectively.

The CDR3 runs 18 amino acids, cysteine and phenylalanine included. Left in the record is the CDR3 DNA by itself, 54 bases read in frame from the first base. The CDR1 and CDR2 encoded by the germline V gene are SGHRS and YFSETQ. V is cut by 0 bases and J by 0 bases, and the space between the germline ends is 13 bases. Study-wide findings and limitations: After two AZD1222 doses, spike-specific TCR breadth and depth were significantly higher than at day 0 and than in MenACWY recipients. Participants were mostly white British and included more females than males, and it was suggested by the authors that clonal diversity may have been underestimated. Because no day 14 peak-response samples were available, the repertoires could be characterized only after the peak T cell response. In the small 56-69-year group, the increase in depth fell short of significance, most likely because of low power. Vaccine-associated CD4 TCRs spanned the whole spike protein, with dominant responses in regions 160-218 and 743-854. Conclusions about previously exposed vaccinees are limited, since just a handful of AZD1222 recipients were seropositive for SARS-CoV-2 at baseline. Reportedly, almost half of the unique spike-specific TCRs recognized epitopes lying outside the regions that are mutated in the B.1.351 and B.1.1.7 variants.

The sample's time point label, decoded: baseline before first vaccination. Vaccinee samples were obtained from the UK trials COV001 and COV002, which included a single-blind randomized controlled phase 2/3 trial of AZD1222 (ChAdOx1 nCoV-19) in healthy adults. For TCRbeta chain sequencing, PBMC samples were collected from trial participants at day 0 and at day 28 after the second dose. This chain is built from TRBV5-1 and TRBJ2-6; the D gene is possibly TRBD1 or TRBD2, each agreeing over 5 bases. The TCR originated in an adult in good health. The sequencing here drew on peripheral blood, taken on day 0 of AZD1222 vaccination. The CDR3 has the sequence CASSLARAGTSGANVLTF. The DNA sequence follows: TGCGCCAGCAGCTTGGCTCGGGCAGGGACCTCTGGGGCCAACGTCCTGACTTTC.